Here is one TCR beta chain with its context. Sequenced by immunoSEQ multiplex PCR; TCRdb stores in-frame clones only, minus some. The sample records some 64,000 clones, around 88% being singletons. This record belongs to a study of OX40 agonist ivuxolimab in advanced cancers. Study-level background: One hepatocellular carcinoma and a couple of cutaneous melanoma patients partially responded.

The CDR3 is 15 residues long. V lost 4 bases, J lost 3 bases, and 7 bases stayed unmatched. Germline V gives CDR1 SGHNT, CDR2 YYREEE (reference sequence). This TCR derives from an adult with an advanced solid tumor such as melanoma, head and neck, liver or kidney cancer. The sample consisted of CD4+ or CD8+ T cells sorted from blood, taken in a trial of the OX40 agonist ivuxolimab. The chain has TRBV5-4 and TRBJ2-3; 8 positions agree with TRBD2. The DNA for the CDR3 is TGTGCCAGCAGCCCCCGGGGGGGCGTAACAGATACGCAGTATTTT. As protein: CASSPRGGVTDTQYF.